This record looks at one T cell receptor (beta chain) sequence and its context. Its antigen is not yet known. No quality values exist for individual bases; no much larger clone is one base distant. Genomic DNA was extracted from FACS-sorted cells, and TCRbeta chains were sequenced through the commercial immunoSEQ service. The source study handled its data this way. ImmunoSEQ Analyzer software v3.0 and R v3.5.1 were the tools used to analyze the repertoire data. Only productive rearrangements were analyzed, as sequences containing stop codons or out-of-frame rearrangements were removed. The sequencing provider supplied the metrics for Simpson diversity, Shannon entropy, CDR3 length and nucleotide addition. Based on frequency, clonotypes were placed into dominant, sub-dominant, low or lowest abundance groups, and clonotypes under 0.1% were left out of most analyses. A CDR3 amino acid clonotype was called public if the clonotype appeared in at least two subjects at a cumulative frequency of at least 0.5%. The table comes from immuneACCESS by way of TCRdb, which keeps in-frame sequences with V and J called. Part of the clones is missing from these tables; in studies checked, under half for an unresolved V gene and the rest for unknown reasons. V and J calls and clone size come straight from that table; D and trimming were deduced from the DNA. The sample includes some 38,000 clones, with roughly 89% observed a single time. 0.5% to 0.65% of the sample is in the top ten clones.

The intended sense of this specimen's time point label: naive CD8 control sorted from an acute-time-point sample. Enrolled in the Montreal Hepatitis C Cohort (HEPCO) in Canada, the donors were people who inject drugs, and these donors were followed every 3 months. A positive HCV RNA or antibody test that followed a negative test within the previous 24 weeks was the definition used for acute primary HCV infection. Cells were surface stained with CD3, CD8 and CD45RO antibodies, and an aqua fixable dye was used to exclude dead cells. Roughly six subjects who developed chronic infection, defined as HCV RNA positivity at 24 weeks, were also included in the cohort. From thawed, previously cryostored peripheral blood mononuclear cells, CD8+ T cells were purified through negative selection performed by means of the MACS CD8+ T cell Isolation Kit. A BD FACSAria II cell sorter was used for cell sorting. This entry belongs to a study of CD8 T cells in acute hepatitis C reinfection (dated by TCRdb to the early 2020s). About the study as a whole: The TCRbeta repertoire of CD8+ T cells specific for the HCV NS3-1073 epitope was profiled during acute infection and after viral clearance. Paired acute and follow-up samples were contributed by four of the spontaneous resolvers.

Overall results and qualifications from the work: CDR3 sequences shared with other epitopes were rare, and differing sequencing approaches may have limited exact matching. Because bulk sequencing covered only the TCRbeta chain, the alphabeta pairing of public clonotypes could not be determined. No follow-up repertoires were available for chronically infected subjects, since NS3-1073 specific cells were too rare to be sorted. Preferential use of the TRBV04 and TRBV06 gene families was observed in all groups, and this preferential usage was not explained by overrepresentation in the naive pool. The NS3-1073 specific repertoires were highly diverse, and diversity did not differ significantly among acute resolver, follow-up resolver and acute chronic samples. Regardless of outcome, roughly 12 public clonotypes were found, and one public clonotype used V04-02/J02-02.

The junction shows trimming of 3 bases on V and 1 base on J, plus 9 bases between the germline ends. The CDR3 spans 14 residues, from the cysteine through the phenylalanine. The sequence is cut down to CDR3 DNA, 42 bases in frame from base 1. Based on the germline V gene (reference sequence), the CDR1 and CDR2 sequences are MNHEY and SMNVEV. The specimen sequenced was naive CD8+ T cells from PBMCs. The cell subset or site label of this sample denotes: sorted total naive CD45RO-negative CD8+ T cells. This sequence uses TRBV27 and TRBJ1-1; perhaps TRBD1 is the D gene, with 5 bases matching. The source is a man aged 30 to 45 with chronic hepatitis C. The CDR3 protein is CASSFGGKNTEAFF. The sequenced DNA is TGTGCCAGCAGTTTCGGGGGGAAGAACACTGAAGCTTTCTTT.